This note documents a single T cell receptor (beta chain) sequence. The CDR3 length is 14 residues. The germline V gene has CDR1 MNHNY and CDR2 SVGAGI (reference sequence). Trimming removed 0 bases from V and 0 bases from J, with 6 bases in between. In the original analysis: Junction-only immunoSEQ sequences carried no quality scores, so filtering differed. Assay used: immunoSEQ multiplex PCR; TCRdb lists only in-frame clones, some missing. That table gives V, J and clone size, and the DNA gave D and trimming. The repertoire consists of roughly 2.6 million clones, with around 94% occurring once and the leading ten covering around 0.14%. This entry is derived from a study of shared clonotypes between healthy human individuals.

Material for sequencing was naive CD4+ T cells sorted from blood. Noted subset: CD45RA+ positively selected. The J gene is TRBJ2-7, the V gene TRBV6-6; no clear D. The source of this sequence is a man younger than 35 in good health. CDR3: CASSYSTFSYEQYF. CDR3 nucleotides: TGTGCCAGCAGTTACTCCACGTTCTCCTACGAGCAGTACTTC.